The sequence of this TCR beta chain was determined in a study of shared T cell receptors in the human thymus (dated by TCRdb to the early 2020s). For context, the study as a whole: The study examined how self-reactive, shared T-cell receptor alpha chains are generated in the human thymus.

This clone was counted between two and nine times. Its antigen is currently not known. Per-base qualities were not stored, and no clone one base away is much larger. Sequences SQVTM (CDR1) and ANQGSEA (CDR2) are obtained from the germline V gene. Spanning cysteine to phenylalanine, the CDR3 consists of 13 amino acids. Only the CDR3 DNA is retained, 39 bases long and in frame from the first base. Germline trimming: 6 bases from V, 5 bases from J; junction bases outside gene matches: 8. The method behind the library was the immunoSEQ multiplex PCR assay. As stored in TCRdb, this immuneACCESS dataset retains in-frame rearrangements with V and J assigned. A fraction of the clones does not appear; measured against another copy, unresolved V genes explain less than half of the discrepancy, and the remainder lacks a known reason. For this sample there are 500,000 to 550,000 clones; 75% to 85% appear just once. Around 0.012% of the sample lies in the top ten.

The data also belong to a second study, concerning human thymus T cells. As the second study states: In Finland, the donors were immunologically healthy infants who were having open corrective cardiac surgery for congenital heart defects. Thymus tissue was collected as surgical resects that were removed during corrective cardiac surgery. V and J gene segment usage appeared biased in both thymic and peripheral blood repertoires. The related research reported highly overlapping thymic TCR repertoires among unrelated individuals. The study described the TCR alpha and beta repertoires in roughly 8 infant thymus samples and a few matching peripheral blood samples. Donor ages ranging from about 6 to 250 days were recorded, and about six male and a couple of female infants were included in the cohort. Thymocytes were released mechanically from tissue and stored at -70 °C as pellets of about 9.5-32 million cells. Genomic DNA was extracted from frozen cell pellets with a QIAsymphony instrument. TCRB and TCRAD loci were amplified from a standardized quantity of quality-controlled genomic DNA using the immunoSEQ multiplex PCR assay. The amplicons covered the V(D)J region and were long enough to include the CDR3 and to identify the V and J genes. The amplicons were sequenced on an Illumina platform via the commercial immunoSEQ service. Primer bias and sequencing errors were corrected as previously described, and TCRAD and TCRB were defined on the basis of the IMGT database. The repertoires were analysed using immunoSEQ Analyzer 3.0 and VDJTools for basic statistics, V/J segment usage, diversity estimates, rarefaction and pairwise overlap. Diversity was estimated using the Chao1, ChaoE, Efron-Thisted, Shannon and inverse Simpson indices, and was also estimated on datasets down-sampled to the size of the smallest sample. For repertoire overlap, CDR3 nucleotide sequence, V gene and J gene had to match strictly, and clustering was done by Jaccard-based multidimensional scaling. On average, thymus samples gave 750,000 to 950,000 unique TCRB clonotypes, whereas blood samples gave about 92,000.

Sequenced material: thymocytes. The TCR sequence derives from a boy under two years old with a congenital heart defect. Donor details come from another sample of the same person, matched by shared clones. Rearrangement joined TRBV29-1 to TRBJ2-5; 8 junctional bases match TRBD1. CDR3 reads: CSVTEQGEETQYF. DNA sequence: TGCAGCGTAACTGAACAGGGGGAGGAGACCCAGTACTTC.